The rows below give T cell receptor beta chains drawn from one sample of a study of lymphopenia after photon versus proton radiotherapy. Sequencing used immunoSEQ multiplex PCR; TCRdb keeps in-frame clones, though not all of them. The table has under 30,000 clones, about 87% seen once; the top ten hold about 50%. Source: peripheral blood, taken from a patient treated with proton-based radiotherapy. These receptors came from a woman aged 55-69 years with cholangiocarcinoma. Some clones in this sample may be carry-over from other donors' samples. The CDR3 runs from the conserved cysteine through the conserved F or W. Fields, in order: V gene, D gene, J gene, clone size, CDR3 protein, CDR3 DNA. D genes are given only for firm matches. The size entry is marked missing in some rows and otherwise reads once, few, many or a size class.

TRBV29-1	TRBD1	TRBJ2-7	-	CSVRSGQGAFEQYF	TGCAGCGTTCGAAGCGGACAGGGGGCTTTCGAGCAGTACTTC
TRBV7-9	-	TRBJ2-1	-	CASKAGLSLDNEQFF	TGTGCCAGCAAGGCAGGGCTAAGTCTAGACAATGAGCAGTTCTTC
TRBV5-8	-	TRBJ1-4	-	CASSLVRDGLF	TGTGCCAGCAGCTTGGTGCGGGACGGACTTTTT
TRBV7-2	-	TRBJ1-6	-	CASSLARTGRASPLHF	TGTGCCAGCAGCCTAGCCAGGACCGGGAGGGCCTCACCCCTCCACTTT
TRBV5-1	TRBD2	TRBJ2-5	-	CASRVGIAGGPVETQYF	TGCGCCAGCAGAGTCGGGATAGCGGGAGGGCCGGTGGAGACCCAGTACTTC
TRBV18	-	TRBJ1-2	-	CASSPTLLEGYTF	TGTGCCAGCTCACCAACTCTCCTTGAGGGCTACACCTTC
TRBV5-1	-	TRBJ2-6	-	CASSLEAIISGANVLTF	TGCGCCAGCAGCTTGGAAGCCATCATCTCTGGGGCCAACGTCCTGACTTTC
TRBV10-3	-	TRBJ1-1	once	CAISDQNTEAFF	TGTGCCATCAGTGATCAGAACACTGAAGCTTTCTTT
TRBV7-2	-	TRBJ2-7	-	CASSLAMGEQYF	TGTGCCAGCAGCTTAGCAATGGGGGAGCAGTACTTC
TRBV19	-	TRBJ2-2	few	CASRLRVAGELFF	TGTGCCAGTAGACTCCGGGTGGCCGGGGAGCTGTTTTTT
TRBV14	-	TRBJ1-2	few	CASSLSPGSGYTF	TGTGCCAGCAGCCTCTCACCAGGGAGTGGCTACACCTTC
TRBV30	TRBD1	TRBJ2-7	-	CAWSVDRDEQYF	TGTGCCTGGAGTGTAGACAGGGACGAGCAGTACTTC
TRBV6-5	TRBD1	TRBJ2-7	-	CASSPDRGSTYEQYF	TGTGCCAGCAGTCCGGACAGGGGGTCAACCTACGAGCAGTACTTC
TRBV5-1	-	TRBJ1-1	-	CASSQGELGTEAFF	TGCGCCAGCAGCCAGGGAGAGCTTGGCACTGAAGCTTTCTTT
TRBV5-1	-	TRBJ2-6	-	CASSLGPFRADKSGANVLTF	TGCGCCAGCAGCTTGGGACCGTTCCGGGCGGACAAGTCTGGGGCCAACGTCCTGACTTTC
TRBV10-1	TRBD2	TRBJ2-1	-	CASSEPAGGSFF	TGCGCCAGCAGTGAGCCGGCGGGAGGGTCGTTCTTC
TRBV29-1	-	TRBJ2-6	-	CSANSAGANVLTF	TGCAGCGCAAACTCGGCTGGGGCCAACGTCCTGACTTTC
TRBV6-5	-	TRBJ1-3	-	CASSLGGWGGNTIYF	TGTGCCAGCAGTTTGGGGGGCTGGGGCGGAAACACCATATATTTT
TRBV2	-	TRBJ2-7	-	CATGSYEQYF	TGTGCCACAGGCTCCTACGAGCAGTACTTC
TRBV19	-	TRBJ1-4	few	CASSISSSEKLFF	TGTGCCAGTAGTATAAGCTCGAGTGAAAAACTGTTTTTT
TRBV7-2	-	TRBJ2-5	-	CASSPSWGETQYF	TGTGCCAGCAGCCCCTCTTGGGGGGAGACCCAGTACTTC
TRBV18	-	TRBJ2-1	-	CASRPDLKAYNEQFF	TGTGCCAGCCGACCGGATCTTAAGGCTTACAATGAGCAGTTCTTC
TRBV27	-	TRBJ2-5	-	CASSSRGPSRTQYF	TGTGCCAGCAGTTCGAGAGGGCCTTCAAGGACCCAGTACTTC
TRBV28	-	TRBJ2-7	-	CASSPYYEQYF	TGTGCCAGCAGTCCCTACTACGAGCAGTACTTC
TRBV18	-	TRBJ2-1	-	CASSPPSFDEQFF	TGTGCCAGCTCACCTCCGTCTTTCGATGAGCAGTTCTTC
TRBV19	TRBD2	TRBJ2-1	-	CASSKHSGGSDNEQFF	TGTGCCAGTAGTAAGCATAGCGGGGGGTCAGACAATGAGCAGTTCTTC
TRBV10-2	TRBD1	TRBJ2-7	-	CASRATGGESYEQYF	TGCGCCAGCAGGGCTACAGGGGGCGAATCCTACGAGCAGTACTTC
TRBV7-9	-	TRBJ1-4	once	CASSLAPATNEKLFF	TGTGCCAGCAGCTTAGCGCCAGCAACTAATGAAAAACTGTTTTTT
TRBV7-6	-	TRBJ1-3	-	CASSTEQGSGNTIYF	TGTGCCAGCAGCACAGAACAGGGCTCTGGAAACACCATATATTTT
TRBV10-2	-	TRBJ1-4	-	CASSATPRAEKLFF	TGCGCCAGCAGTGCAACCCCCAGGGCTGAAAAACTGTTTTTT
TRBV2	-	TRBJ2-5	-	CASSEETQYF	TGTGCCAGCAGTGAAGAGACCCAGTACTTC
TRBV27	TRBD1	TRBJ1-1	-	CASSSTGTGRYTEAFF	TGTGCCAGCAGTTCAACGGGGACAGGGAGGTACACTGAAGCTTTCTTT
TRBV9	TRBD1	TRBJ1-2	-	CASSVGQGNYGYTF	TGTGCCAGCAGCGTGGGACAGGGAAACTATGGCTACACCTTC
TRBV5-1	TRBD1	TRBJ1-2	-	CASSLGTGGYYGYTF	TGCGCCAGCAGCTTGGGGACAGGGGGCTACTATGGCTACACCTTC
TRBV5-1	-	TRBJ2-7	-	CASSLADRSYEQYF	TGCGCCAGCAGCTTGGCAGACCGCTCCTACGAGCAGTACTTC
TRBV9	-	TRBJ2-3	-	CASSVAESTDTQYF	TGTGCCAGCAGCGTAGCGGAGAGCACAGATACGCAGTATTTT
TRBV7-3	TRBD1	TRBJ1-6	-	CASSLSGTENSPLHF	TGTGCCAGCAGCTTAAGCGGGACAGAAAATTCACCCCTCCACTTT